Below, one T cell receptor beta chain is given with its context. This clonotype was observed a handful of times. Its target antigen remains unknown. Per-nucleotide qualities are absent, and no much larger clonotype sits a single base away. PBMCs were isolated by Ficoll-Paque density gradient centrifugation. The CDR3 goes from the cysteine to the phenylalanine over 14 residues. Left in the record is the CDR3 DNA by itself, 42 bases read in frame from the first base. From a lookup of the germline V gene (reference sequence), CDR1 and CDR2 are SEHNR and FQNEAQ. Relative to germline, V is missing 3 bases and J is missing 4 bases, with 4 bases of the junction outside any gene match. This entry comes from a study of T-cell memory formation after mild COVID-19 (dated by TCRdb to 2020 to 2023). At the level of the whole study: TCR sequence clusters from the two donors were found to be largely donor specific. Longitudinal TCRalpha and TCRbeta repertoire sequencing tracked T-cell clones expanding and contracting after mild COVID-19 in a couple of donors. Two young, previously healthy adult volunteers made up the cohort, one male and one female. Study-wide findings and limitations: SARS-CoV-2 specificity of the second-wave clones peaking on day 37 was not confirmed. Clones that contracted from day 15 to 85 showed balanced CD4/CD8 phenotypes, whereas a second wave of clones that expanded from day 15 to 37 leaned towards CD4+. Contracting CD4+ clones appeared mostly in the CM and EM memory subsets, whereas CD8+ clones were enriched in EMRA. Some responding clones were found in pre-infection memory, which suggests that pre-existing cross-reactive memory T cells took part in the SARS-CoV-2 response. The study covered only a couple of mild cases, and larger cohorts including severe cases with pre-infection samples were considered necessary.

This sample was sequenced with an Illumina NovaSeq 6000. TCRalpha and TCRbeta cDNA libraries were built by 5'RACE with constant-segment primers, adding sample barcodes and unique molecular identifiers. RNA was extracted from every sample with Trizol reagent. Amplification of the libraries took two PCR steps, and the second step added a second sample barcode plus Illumina TruSeq adapters. Sequencing of the libraries was done on an Illumina NovaSeq, producing 2 x 150 bp paired-end reads. In the original analysis: Reads were demultiplexed and collapsed into UMI-guided consensus sequences with migec v1.2.7. Using mixcr v2.1.11, UMI consensuses were aligned to TRA and TRB V and J templates and then assembled into clonotypes. A clonotype was counted as expanded or contracted only if both edgeR and NoisET called the change significant, with noise models trained on biological replicates. edgeR calls used a false discovery rate-adjusted p below 0.01 and a log2 fold-change threshold of 1. PCA with hierarchical clustering of max-normalized trajectories of the 1000 most abundant clonotypes was used as exploratory dynamics analysis. Separately sequenced CD4+ and CD8+ repertoires were used to assign the CD4 or CD8 phenotype of responding clones. TCRdb itself trimmed the public reads at Q25 with fastp, ran MiXCR and retained productive beta chains. One record per CDR3 amino acid sequence lists the most common genes and DNA. These V and J calls originate from TCRdb's pipeline instead of the authors' own analysis. Recorded for this sample are about 350,000 distinct CDR3 sequences; approximately 15% of them occurred a single time. The biggest ten clones account for roughly 22% of the sample.

Here the chain combines TRBV7-9 and TRBJ1-2, with 8 bases in between that match TRBD1. The sample taken for sequencing was PBMCs or a T cell subset sorted from them (not recorded which). This receptor was taken from a man aged 18 to 35 who had mild COVID-19 (a few samples of this study predate the infection). The sample titles of this study are shuffled in the database, so cell type and time point are left out; the donor was told from shared clones. CDR3 sequence: CASSFQGALYGYTF. The DNA sequence is given as TGTGCCAGCAGCTTTCAGGGGGCCCTCTATGGCTACACCTTC.